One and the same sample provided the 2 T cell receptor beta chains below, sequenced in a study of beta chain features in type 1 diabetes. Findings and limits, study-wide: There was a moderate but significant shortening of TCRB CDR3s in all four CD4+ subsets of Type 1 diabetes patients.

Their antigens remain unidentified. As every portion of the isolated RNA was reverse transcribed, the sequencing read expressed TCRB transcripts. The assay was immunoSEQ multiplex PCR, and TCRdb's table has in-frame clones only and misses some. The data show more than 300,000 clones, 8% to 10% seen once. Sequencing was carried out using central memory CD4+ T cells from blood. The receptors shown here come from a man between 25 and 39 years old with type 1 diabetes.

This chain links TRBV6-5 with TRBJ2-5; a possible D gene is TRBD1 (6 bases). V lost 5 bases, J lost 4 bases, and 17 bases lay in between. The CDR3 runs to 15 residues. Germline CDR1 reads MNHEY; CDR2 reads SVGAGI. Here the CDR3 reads CASSRGVGGLETQYF. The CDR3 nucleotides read TGTGCCAGCAGTCGCGGAGTAGGGGGATTAGAGACCCAGTACTTC.

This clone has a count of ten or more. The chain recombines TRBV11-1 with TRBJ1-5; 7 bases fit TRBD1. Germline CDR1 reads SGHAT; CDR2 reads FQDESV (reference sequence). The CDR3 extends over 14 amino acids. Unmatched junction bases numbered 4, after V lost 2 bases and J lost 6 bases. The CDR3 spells CASSLTGVGQPQHF. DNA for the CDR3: TGTGCCAGCAGCTTAACAGGGGTCGGTCAGCCCCAGCATTTT.